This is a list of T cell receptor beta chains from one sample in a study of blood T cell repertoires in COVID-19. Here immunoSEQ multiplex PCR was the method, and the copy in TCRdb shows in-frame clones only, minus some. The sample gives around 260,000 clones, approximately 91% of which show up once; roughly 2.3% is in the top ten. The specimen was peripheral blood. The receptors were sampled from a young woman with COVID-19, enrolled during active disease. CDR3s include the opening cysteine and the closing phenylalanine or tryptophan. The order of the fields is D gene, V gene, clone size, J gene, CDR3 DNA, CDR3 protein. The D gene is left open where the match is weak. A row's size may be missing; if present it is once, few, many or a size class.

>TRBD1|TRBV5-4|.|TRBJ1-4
TGTGCCAGCAGCAAGACAGGGGTTGCAACTAATGAAAAACTGTTTTTT
CASSKTGVATNEKLFF
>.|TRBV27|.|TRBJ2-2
TGTGCCAGCAACCCAGGGGTGCCCACCGGGGAGCTGTTTTTT
CASNPGVPTGELFF
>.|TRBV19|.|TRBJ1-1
TGTGCCAGTAGTACCGCGGGGAACACTGAAGCTTTCTTT
CASSTAGNTEAFF
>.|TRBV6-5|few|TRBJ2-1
TGTGCCAGCAGATCAAAGAGCTCCTACAATGAGCAGTTCTTC
CASRSKSSYNEQFF
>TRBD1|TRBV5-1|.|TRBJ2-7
TGCGCCAGCAGCTATGGACAGGGACTTCAGGATGAGCAGTACTTC
CASSYGQGLQDEQYF
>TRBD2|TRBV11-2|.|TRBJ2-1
TGTGCCAGCAGCTTAGAGCTGGCGGGAGGGCGTTACAATGAGCAGTTCTTC
CASSLELAGGRYNEQFF
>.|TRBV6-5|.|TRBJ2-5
TGTGCCAGCAGTTACTCTGGGGCCGACCAAGAGACCCAGTACTTC
CASSYSGADQETQYF
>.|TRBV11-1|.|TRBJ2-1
TGTGCCAGCAGCTTAGGGAGGAGCTCCTACAATGAGCAGTTCTTC
CASSLGRSSYNEQFF
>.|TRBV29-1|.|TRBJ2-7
TGCAGCGTTGCGCGCCAGGGAACCTACGAGCAGTACTTC
CSVARQGTYEQYF
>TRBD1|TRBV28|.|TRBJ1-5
TGTGCCAGCAGTTTAAGCGTCAGGGGGCATCAGCCCCAGCATTTT
CASSLSVRGHQPQHF
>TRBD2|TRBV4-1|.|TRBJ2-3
TGCGCCAGCAGCCAAATAGCGGGAGTAACAGATACGCAGTATTTT
CASSQIAGVTDTQYF
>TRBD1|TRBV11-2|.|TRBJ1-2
TGTGCCAGCAGCCAGGACAGGGTTGGTGGCTACACCTTC
CASSQDRVGGYTF
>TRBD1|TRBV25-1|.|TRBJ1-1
TGTGCCAGCAGTGGGTTGACAGGGCATGGCGCTGAAGCTTTCTTT
CASSGLTGHGAEAFF
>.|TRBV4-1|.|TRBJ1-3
TGCGCCAGCAGCCAAGATCTGTCTCTCTCTGGAAACACCATATATTTT
CASSQDLSLSGNTIYF
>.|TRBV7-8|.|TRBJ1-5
TGTGCCAGCAGCTATGGGTTCGACAGGAATCAGCCCCAGCATTTT
CASSYGFDRNQPQHF
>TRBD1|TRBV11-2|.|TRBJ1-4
TGTGCCAGCAGCCATAACAGGGGATGGGAGGAAAAACTGTTTTTT
CASSHNRGWEEKLFF
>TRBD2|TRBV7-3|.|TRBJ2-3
TGTGCCAGCAGTATATCCGGGACTAGCGGGCCAGATACGCAGTATTTT
CASSISGTSGPDTQYF
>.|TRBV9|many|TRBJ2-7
TGTGCCAGCAGCGCCTCCACAGGGAACGAGCAGTACTTC
CASSASTGNEQYF
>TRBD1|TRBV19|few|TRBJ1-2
TGTGCCAGTAGTTCTGCCGGGACAGGCAGTAACTATGGCTACACCTTC
CASSSAGTGSNYGYTF
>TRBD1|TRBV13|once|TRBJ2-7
TGTGCCAGCAGCCCCGCGCCGGGACAGGGGTACGAGCAGTACTTC
CASSPAPGQGYEQYF
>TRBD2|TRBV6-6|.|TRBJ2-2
TGTGCCAGCAGTATCCCTGTAGCGGGAAACACCGGGGAGCTGTTTTTT
CASSIPVAGNTGELFF
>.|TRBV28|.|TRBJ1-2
TGTGCCAGCCTGACAGGCGGTACTAACTATGGCTACACCTTC
CASLTGGTNYGYTF
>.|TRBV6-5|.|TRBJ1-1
TGTGCCAGCGGAAAGGTGGGCAGGGTAAACACTGAAGCTTTCTTT
CASGKVGRVNTEAFF
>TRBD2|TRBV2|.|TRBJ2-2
TGTGCCAGCAGGCCACCGGGACTAGCGGGGGCCTCGAGGACCGGGGAGCTGTTTTTT
CASRPPGLAGASRTGELFF
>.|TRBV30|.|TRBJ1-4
TGTGCCTGGACCTTCCGGGGTTGGGGTGAAAAACTGTTTTTT
CAWTFRGWGEKLFF
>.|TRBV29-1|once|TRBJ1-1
TGCAGCGCCGCAAGGCCGGGGAACACTGAAGCTTTCTTT
CSAARPGNTEAFF
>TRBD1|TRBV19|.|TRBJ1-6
TGTGCCAGTACCCGGGACAGCTCCTATAATTCACCCCTCCACTTT
CASTRDSSYNSPLHF
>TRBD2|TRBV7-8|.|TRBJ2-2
TGTGCCAGCAGGGCACTAGCGGGAGCCCCCGGGGAGCTGTTTTTT
CASRALAGAPGELFF
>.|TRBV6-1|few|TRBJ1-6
TGTGCCAGCAGTGAAATGTACTATAATTCACCCCTCCACTTT
CASSEMYYNSPLHF
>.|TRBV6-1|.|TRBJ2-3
TGTGCCAGCAGTGATTTCAGGGGAGGGGCAGATACGCAGTATTTT
CASSDFRGGADTQYF
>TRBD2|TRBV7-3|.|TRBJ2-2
TGTGCCAGCAGCTTTTTTGGGGACGGGGGGTCCACCGGGGAGCTGTTTTTT
CASSFFGDGGSTGELFF
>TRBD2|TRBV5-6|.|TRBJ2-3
TGTGCCAGCAGCTTGTGGACTAGCGGGAGAGCAGATACGCAGTATTTT
CASSLWTSGRADTQYF
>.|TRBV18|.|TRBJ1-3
TGTGCCAGCTCACCTAGCGGGCCAAGTGGAGGAAACACCATATATTTT
CASSPSGPSGGNTIYF
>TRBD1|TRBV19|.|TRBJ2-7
TGTGCCAGTAGTATACCGGGACAGGGGGCGAACGAGCAGTACTTC
CASSIPGQGANEQYF
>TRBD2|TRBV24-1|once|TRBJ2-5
TGTGCCACCTCTAGCGGGGAGCAAGAGACCCAGTACTTC
CATSSGEQETQYF
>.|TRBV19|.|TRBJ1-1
TGTGCCAGTACAGAGAACACTGAAGCTTTCTTT
CASTENTEAFF
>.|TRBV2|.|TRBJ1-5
TGTGCCAGCAGTGAACTAAGCAATCAGCCCCAGCATTTT
CASSELSNQPQHF
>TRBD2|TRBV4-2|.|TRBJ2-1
TGTGCCAGCAGCCAAGAAACTAGCGGCGGGAACAATGAGCAGTTCTTC
CASSQETSGGNNEQFF
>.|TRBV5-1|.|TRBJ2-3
TGCGCCAGCAGTAGTGGCAGGGAAAAAACAGATACGCAGTATTTT
CASSSGREKTDTQYF
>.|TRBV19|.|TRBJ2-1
TGTGCCAGTAGTGTGGAATCGACTGACTACAATGAGCAGTTCTTC
CASSVESTDYNEQFF
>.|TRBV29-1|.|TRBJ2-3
TGCAGCGTTGCCCCTTCAGATACGCAGTATTTT
CSVAPSDTQYF
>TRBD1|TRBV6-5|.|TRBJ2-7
TGTGCCAGCAGTTCCGGGACAGAATACGAGCAGTACTTC
CASSSGTEYEQYF
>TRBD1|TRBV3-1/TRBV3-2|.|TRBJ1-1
TGTGCCAGCAGCGAACAGGGGCGAGGGACTGAAGCTTTCTTT
CASSEQGRGTEAFF
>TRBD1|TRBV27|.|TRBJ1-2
TGTGCCAGCAGTCCCCACCGACAGGGCCTCGAGGTCTATGGCTACACCTTC
CASSPHRQGLEVYGYTF
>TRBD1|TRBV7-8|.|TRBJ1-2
TGTGCCAGCAGCTTAGACGGGACAGGGGGATTAGGCTACACCTTC
CASSLDGTGGLGYTF
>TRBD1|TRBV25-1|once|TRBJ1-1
TGTGCCAGCAGTGATCCCGGACAGGGTGAAGCTTTCTTT
CASSDPGQGEAFF
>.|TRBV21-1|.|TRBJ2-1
TGTGCCAGCAGCAAAGACGTCGGGACAACCTTGGCATACAATGAGCAGTTCTTC
CASSKDVGTTLAYNEQFF
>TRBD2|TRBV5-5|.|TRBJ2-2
TGTGCCAGCAGCTTAACCACCGGGAGGACCGGGGAGCTGTTTTTT
CASSLTTGRTGELFF
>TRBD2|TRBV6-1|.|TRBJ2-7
TGTGCCAGCAGTGAAGGTTCTAGCGGGAGCTACGAGCAGTACTTC
CASSEGSSGSYEQYF
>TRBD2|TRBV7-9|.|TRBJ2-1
TGTGCCAGCAGCTTAGACCTAGCGGGAGGAGGACACAATGAGCAGTTCTTC
CASSLDLAGGGHNEQFF
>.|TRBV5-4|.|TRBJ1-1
TGTGCCAGCAGCCCACAGGTTCAGAACACTGAAGCTTTCTTT
CASSPQVQNTEAFF
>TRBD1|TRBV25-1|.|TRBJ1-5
TGTGCCAGCAGAGGTCGACAGGGCCAGCCCCAGCATTTT
CASRGRQGQPQHF